This TCR beta chain comes out of a study of cytotoxic CD8 clonotypes in ibrutinib-treated CLL. Study-wide context: The taking of response samples occurred after a median approximately twelve months of treatment, with a range of 6 to 36. Mean per-sample yields comprised roughly 280,000 productive templates and tens of thousands of productive rearrangements.

Generated by immunoSEQ multiplex PCR, the TCRdb table keeps only in-frame clones and is missing some. The sample yields around 310,000 clones, just under 80% seen once. The germline V gene has CDR1 SEHNR and CDR2 FQNEAQ (reference sequence). The germline V and J ends were trimmed by 2 bases and 7 bases, with 11 bases remaining between them. There are 13 residues in the CDR3. This receptor was obtained from a human donor with chronic lymphocytic leukemia. The sample in question was PBMCs, obtained before ibrutinib treatment. The rearrangement links TRBV7-9 to TRBJ1-2; TRBD1 is a possible D gene (6 bases). The CDR3 spells CASSLQGPLGYTF. CDR3 sequence (DNA): TGTGCCAGCAGCTTACAGGGGCCCCTTGGCTACACCTTC.